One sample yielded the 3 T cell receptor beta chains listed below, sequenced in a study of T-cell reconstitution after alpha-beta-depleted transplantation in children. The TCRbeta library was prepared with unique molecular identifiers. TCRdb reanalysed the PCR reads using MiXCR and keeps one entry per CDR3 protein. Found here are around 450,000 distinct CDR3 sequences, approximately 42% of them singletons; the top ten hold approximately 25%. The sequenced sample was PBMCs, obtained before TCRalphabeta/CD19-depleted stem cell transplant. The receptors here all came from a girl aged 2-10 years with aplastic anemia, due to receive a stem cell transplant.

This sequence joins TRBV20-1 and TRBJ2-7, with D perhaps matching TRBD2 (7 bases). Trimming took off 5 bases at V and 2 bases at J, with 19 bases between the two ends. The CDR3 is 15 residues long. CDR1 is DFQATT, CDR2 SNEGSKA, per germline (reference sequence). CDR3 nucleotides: TGCAGTGCTCGGGGAGGGGGTTCCTTAACCTACGAGCAGTACTTC. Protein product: CSARGGGSLTYEQYF.

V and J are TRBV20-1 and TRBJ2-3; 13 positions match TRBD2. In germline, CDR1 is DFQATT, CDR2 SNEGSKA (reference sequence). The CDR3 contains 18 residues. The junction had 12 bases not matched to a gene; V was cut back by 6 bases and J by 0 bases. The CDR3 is CSALGLAGPGRSTDTQYF. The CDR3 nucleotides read TGCAGTGCCCTGGGACTAGCGGGGCCCGGGAGGAGCACAGATACGCAGTATTTT.

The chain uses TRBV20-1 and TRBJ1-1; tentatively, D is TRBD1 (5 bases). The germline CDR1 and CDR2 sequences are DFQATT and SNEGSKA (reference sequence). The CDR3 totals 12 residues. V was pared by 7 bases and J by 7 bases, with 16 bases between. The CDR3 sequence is CSVPLRDYEAFF. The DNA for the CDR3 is TGCAGTGTTCCTCTCCGGGACTATGAAGCTTTCTTT.